The 11 T cell receptor beta chains reported below all come from one sample, sequenced in a study of cytomegalovirus exposure and HLA in healthy donors. The study ran its PCR with 60 Vbeta and 13 Jbeta primers. Clones were sequenced by immunoSEQ multiplex PCR, and TCRdb holds only the in-frame ones, with some missing. The sample contains about 140,000 clones, 60% to 80% of which appear only once. Specimen: PBMCs. These receptors all come from a man aged 25 to 40 in good health and CMV-seronegative.

This chain connects TRBV19 to TRBJ1-2, with TRBD1 matching over 8 bases. CDR1 and CDR2 (germline): LNHDA, SQIVND (reference sequence). The junction had 7 bases not matched to a gene; V was cut back by 3 bases and J by 4 bases. CDR3 length: 15 residues. The CDR3: CASSIRDRMGYGYTF. The CDR3 nucleotides are TGTGCCAGTAGTATTAGGGACAGGATGGGCTATGGCTACACCTTC.

V and J are TRBV10-3 and TRBJ2-3; 9 positions match TRBD2. The CDR3 runs 15 residues. After removal of 8 bases from V and 6 bases from J, the junction contained 12 bases not matched to a gene. Germline values: CDR1 ENHRY, CDR2 SYGVKD. CDR3 nucleotides: TGTGCCATCGGCTCTAGCGGGACCCTCGGGGATACGCAGTATTTT. This codes for CAIGSSGTLGDTQYF.

The chain combines TRBV7-3 with TRBJ2-7; perhaps TRBD1 as D (6 bases). The V end lost 3 bases, the J end lost 5 bases, and 11 bases lay between the germline ends. The germline V gene encodes CDR1 SGHTA and CDR2 FQGTGA. The CDR3 is made up of 13 amino acids. The CDR3 bases are TGTGCCAGCAGCTTGGGCAGGGGCCACGAGCAGTACTTC. It is translated as CASSLGRGHEQYF.

This chain uses TRBV25-1 with TRBJ2-5; maybe TRBD1 (5 bases). V shed 1 base and J shed 5 bases, with 14 bases lying between them. This CDR3 spans 15 amino acids. Germline values: CDR1 MGHDK, CDR2 SYGVNS. For the CDR3, the DNA is TGTGCCAGCAGTGAATTATGGGTCCCAGGGGAGACCCAGTACTTC. It yields the protein CASSELWVPGETQYF. Variable domain in full (rest from reference TRBV25-1 and TRBJ2-5): EADIYQTPRYLVIGTGKKITLECSQTMGHDKMYWYQQDPGMELHLIHYSYGVNSTEKGDLSSESTVSRIRTEHFPLTLESARPSHTSQYLCASSELWVPGETQYFGPGTRLLVL.

V usage is TRBV5-1 and J usage is TRBJ1-2; possible D gene TRBD1, 6 bases. Trimming pared 0 bases from V and 6 bases from J, leaving 12 bases between. Germline CDR1 reads SGHRS; CDR2 reads YFSETQ. The CDR3 runs to 14 residues. CDR3 in DNA: TGCGCCAGCAGCTTGGCCGGCAGGGGAGATGGCTACACCTTC. It translates to CASSLAGRGDGYTF.

The rearrangement joins TRBV5-1 to TRBJ1-1, with D maybe TRBD1 (6 bases). CDR1 and CDR2 (germline): SGHRS, YFSETQ. Trimming removed 2 bases from V and 4 bases from J, with 15 bases in between. CDR3 length: 15 amino acids. This CDR3 reads CASSFWTAGGTEAFF. The CDR3 DNA sequence: TGCGCCAGCAGCTTCTGGACAGCGGGGGGCACTGAAGCTTTCTTT.

This clone was found a few times. The V gene is TRBV6-6, the J gene TRBJ2-2, with 8 bases fitting TRBD1. The CDR3 length is 15 residues. The trim removed 4 bases at V and 1 base at J, leaving 2 bases unmatched. The germline V gene has CDR1 MNHNY and CDR2 SVGAGI (reference sequence). The CDR3 DNA reads as TGTGCCAGCAGTTCAGGGGGCCTGAACACCGGGGAGCTGTTTTTT. Its protein is CASSSGGLNTGELFF.

This clone was counted between two and nine times. J is TRBJ2-7 and V is TRBV6-5; a weak D match, TRBD1 (6 bases). This CDR3 is 16 amino acids long. Trimming took off 0 bases at V and 1 base at J, with 13 bases between the two ends. Germline values: CDR1 MNHEY, CDR2 SVGAGI. The CDR3 is CASSYSSLQGSYEQYF. The CDR3, as DNA: TGTGCCAGCAGTTACTCGTCGTTACAGGGATCCTACGAGCAGTACTTC.

The chain carries TRBV30 and TRBJ2-5; tentatively, D is TRBD2 (5 bases). Germline CDR1 reads GTSNPN; CDR2 reads SVGIG (reference sequence). V lost 1 base, J lost 4 bases, and 16 bases lay in between. This CDR3 contains 15 residues. The CDR3, as DNA: TGTGCCTGGAGTGGACTAACACCCTGGGTAGAGACCCAGTACTTC. It yields the protein CAWSGLTPWVETQYF.

This chain joins TRBV6-1 and TRBJ2-2, with TRBD1 matching over 9 bases. V trimming: 6 bases; J trimming: 5 bases; junction bases outside the gene matches: 7. Germline V lookup: CDR1 MNHNS, CDR2 SASEGT. The length of the CDR3 is 15 residues. CDR3 in amino acids: CASSPQGAGTGELFF. CDR3 sequence (DNA): TGTGCCAGCAGCCCACAGGGGGCGGGGACCGGGGAGCTGTTTTTT.

The rearrangement uses TRBV7-2 and TRBJ1-1; D might be TRBD1 (5 bases). Germline CDR1 and CDR2: SGHTA and FQGNSA. The CDR3 contains 14 residues. Trimming took off 2 bases at V and 5 bases at J, with 12 bases between the two ends. CDR3 sequence: CASSLNWGQTEAFF. The DNA for the CDR3 is TGTGCCAGCAGCTTAAATTGGGGCCAAACTGAAGCTTTCTTT.